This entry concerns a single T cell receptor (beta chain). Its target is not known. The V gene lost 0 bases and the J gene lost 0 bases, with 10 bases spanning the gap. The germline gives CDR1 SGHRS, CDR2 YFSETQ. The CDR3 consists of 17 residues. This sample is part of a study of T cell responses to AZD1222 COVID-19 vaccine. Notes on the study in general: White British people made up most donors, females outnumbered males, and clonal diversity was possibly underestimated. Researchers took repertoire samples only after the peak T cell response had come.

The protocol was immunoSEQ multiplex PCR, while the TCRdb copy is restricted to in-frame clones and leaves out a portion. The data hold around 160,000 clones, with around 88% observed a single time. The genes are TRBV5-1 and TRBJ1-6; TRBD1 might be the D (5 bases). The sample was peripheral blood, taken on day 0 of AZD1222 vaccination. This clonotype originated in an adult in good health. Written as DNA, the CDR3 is TGCGCCAGCAGCTTGGCCGGGGGAAGCTCCTATAATTCACCCCTCCACTTT. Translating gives CASSLAGGSSYNSPLHF.